This T cell receptor (beta chain) is drawn from a study of blood T cell repertoires in COVID-19. Whole-study context: Material from acute and convalescent COVID-19 was sourced from the United States, Italy and Spain. From T cells, B-cell-depleted T cells, or PBMCs came the material, which was cDNA or gDNA.

Trimming shortened V by 0 bases and J by 5 bases, and 11 bases separated the two germline ends. The germline V gene has CDR1 SGHRS and CDR2 YFSETQ. The CDR3 contains 14 residues. Original data processing: Cell counts per sample came from amplifying reference gene primers. Profiled with immunoSEQ multiplex PCR; TCRdb holds only in-frame clones, not every one. V, J and clone size derive from that table, while D and trimming were established from the DNA sequence. This sample has 130,000 to 150,000 clones, with roughly 89% found just once. The TCR comes from a woman in her forties or fifties with acute or convalescent COVID-19. Sequencing input: peripheral blood. J is TRBJ1-2 and V is TRBV5-1; D remains ambiguous. This chain's CDR3 is CASSLEMVAYGYTF. Written as DNA, the CDR3 is TGCGCCAGCAGCTTGGAGATGGTTGCGTATGGCTACACCTTC.